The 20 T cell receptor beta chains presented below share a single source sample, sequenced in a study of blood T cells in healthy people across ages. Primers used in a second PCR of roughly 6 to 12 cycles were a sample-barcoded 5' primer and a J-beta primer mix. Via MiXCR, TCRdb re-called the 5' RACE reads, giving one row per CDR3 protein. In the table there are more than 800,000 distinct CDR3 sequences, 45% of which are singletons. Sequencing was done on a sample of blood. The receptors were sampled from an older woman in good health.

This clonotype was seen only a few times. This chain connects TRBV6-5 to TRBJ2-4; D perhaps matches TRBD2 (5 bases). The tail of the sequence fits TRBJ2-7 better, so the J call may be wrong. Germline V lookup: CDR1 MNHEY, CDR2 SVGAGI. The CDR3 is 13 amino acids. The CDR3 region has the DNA TGTGCCAGCAGTGACGGGGAATCGGGCGAGCAGTACTTC. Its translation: CASSDGESGEQYF.

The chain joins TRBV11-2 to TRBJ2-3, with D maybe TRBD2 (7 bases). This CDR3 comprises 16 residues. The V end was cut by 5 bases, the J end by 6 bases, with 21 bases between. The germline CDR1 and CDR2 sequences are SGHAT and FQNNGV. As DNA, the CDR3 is TGTGCCAGCAGCCTTGCCCCCGGGGGGCTTATCGATACGCAGTATTTT. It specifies CASSLAPGGLIDTQYF.

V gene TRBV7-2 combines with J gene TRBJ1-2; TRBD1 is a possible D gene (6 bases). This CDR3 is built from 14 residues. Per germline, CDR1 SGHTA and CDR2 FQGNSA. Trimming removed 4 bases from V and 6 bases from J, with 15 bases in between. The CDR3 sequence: CASSSYRTADGYTF. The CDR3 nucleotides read TGTGCCAGCAGCTCATATAGGACAGCGGATGGCTACACCTTC.

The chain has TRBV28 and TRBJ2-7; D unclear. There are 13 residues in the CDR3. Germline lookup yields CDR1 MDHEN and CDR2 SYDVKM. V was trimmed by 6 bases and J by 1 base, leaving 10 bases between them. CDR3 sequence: CASRGYGSYEQYF. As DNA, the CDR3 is TGTGCCAGCAGGGGATACGGGTCCTACGAGCAGTACTTC.

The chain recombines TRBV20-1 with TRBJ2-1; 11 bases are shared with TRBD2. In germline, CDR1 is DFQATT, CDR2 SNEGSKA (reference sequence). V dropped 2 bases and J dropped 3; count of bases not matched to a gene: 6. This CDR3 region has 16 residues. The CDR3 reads CSARPLAGGVYNEQFF. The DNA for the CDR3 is TGCAGTGCTAGACCGTTAGCGGGAGGGGTCTACAATGAGCAGTTCTTC.

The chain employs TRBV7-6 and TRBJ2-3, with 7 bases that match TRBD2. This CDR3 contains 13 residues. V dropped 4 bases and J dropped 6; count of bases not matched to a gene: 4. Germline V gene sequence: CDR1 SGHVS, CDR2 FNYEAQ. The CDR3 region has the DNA TGTGCCAGCAGCTCCACTAGCGTGGATACGCAGTATTTT. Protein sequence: CASSSTSVDTQYF.

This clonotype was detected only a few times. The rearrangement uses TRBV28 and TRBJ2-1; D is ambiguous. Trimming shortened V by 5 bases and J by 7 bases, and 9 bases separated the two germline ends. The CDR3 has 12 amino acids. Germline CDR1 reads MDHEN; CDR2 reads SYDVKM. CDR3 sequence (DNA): TGTGCCAGCAGTGCCTGGAGAAATGAGCAGTTCTTC. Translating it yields CASSAWRNEQFF.

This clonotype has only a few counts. The CDR3 loop is CASSVTGTAYEQYF. CDR3 coding DNA: TGTGCCAGCAGTGTGACAGGGACGGCCTACGAGCAGTACTTC. The genes are TRBV6-1 and TRBJ2-7; 7 bases match TRBD1. CDR3 size: 14 residues. V shed 4 bases and J 2 bases; nucleotides not matched to a gene: 5. Germline V gives CDR1 MNHNS, CDR2 SASEGT.

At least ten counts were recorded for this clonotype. CDR3 loop: CASSDSADARDTQYF. In nucleotides, the CDR3 is TGTGCCAGCAGCGACTCGGCCGATGCTCGTGATACGCAGTATTTT. This rearrangement joins TRBV9 to TRBJ2-3; D call uncertain. Trimming pared 3 bases from V and 6 bases from J, leaving 17 bases between. CDR1 and CDR2 from the germline V gene are SGDLS and YYNGEE. The CDR3 totals 15 residues.

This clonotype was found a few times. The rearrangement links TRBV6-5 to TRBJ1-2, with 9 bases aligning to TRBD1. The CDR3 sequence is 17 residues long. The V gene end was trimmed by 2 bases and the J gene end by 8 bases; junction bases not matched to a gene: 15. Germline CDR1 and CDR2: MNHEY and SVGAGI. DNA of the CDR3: TGTGCCAGCAGTTACGCGGGAATGGACAGGGGTGTTTACGGCTACACCTTC. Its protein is CASSYAGMDRGVYGYTF.

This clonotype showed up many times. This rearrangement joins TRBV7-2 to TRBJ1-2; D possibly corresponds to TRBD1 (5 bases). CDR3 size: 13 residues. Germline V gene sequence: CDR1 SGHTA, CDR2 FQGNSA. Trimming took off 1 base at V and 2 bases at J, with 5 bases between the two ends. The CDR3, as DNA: TGTGCCAGCAGCTTAGGGGGGAACTATGGCTACACCTTC. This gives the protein CASSLGGNYGYTF.

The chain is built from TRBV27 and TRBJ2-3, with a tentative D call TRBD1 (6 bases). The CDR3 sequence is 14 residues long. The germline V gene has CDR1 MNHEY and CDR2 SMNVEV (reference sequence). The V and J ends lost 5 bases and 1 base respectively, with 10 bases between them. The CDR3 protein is CASSDTGRTDTQYF. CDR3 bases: TGTGCCAGCAGTGACACAGGGCGCACAGATACGCAGTATTTT.

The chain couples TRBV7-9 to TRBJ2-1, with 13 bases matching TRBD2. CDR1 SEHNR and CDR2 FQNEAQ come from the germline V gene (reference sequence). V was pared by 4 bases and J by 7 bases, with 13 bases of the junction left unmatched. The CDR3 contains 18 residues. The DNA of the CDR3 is TGTGCCAGCAGCTCTTCGGGGAACCCGGGACTAGCGGGAAATGAGCAGTTCTTC. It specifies CASSSSGNPGLAGNEQFF.

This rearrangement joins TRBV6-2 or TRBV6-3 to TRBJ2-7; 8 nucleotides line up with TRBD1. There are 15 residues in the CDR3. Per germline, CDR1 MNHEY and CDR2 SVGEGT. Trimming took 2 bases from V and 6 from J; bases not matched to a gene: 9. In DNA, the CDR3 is TGTGCCAGCAGTTACCCCGGGACAGGTCGGCTCGAGCAGTACTTC. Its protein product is CASSYPGTGRLEQYF.

CDR3 sequence: CASSATGDSGTQYF. For the CDR3, the DNA is TGTGCCAGCAGCGCAACAGGGGATTCTGGGACCCAGTACTTC. V and J are TRBV9 and TRBJ2-5, with TRBD1 matching 7 bases. The CDR3 consists of 14 residues. The V gene end was trimmed by 3 bases and the J gene end by 7 bases; junction bases not matched to a gene: 9. CDR1 is SGDLS and CDR2 is YYNGEE in the germline V gene.

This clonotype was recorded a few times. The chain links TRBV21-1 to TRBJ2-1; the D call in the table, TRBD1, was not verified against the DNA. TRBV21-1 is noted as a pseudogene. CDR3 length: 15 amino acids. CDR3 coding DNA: TGTGCCAGCAGCAAATCAAGGGCGACCTTGAATGAGCAGTTCTTC. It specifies CASSKSRATLNEQFF.

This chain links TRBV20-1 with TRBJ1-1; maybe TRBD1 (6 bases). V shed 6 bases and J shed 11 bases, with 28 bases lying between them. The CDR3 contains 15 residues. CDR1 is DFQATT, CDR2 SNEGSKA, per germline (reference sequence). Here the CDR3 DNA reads TGCAGTGCCGTACGGTTAGGCAGGGGAGTGGGCTCGGCTTTCTTT. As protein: CSAVRLGRGVGSAFF.

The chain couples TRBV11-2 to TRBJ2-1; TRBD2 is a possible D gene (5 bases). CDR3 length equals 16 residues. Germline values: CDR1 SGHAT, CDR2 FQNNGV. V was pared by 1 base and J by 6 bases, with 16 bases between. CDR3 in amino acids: CASSLGSGSEGNEQFF. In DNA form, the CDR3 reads TGTGCCAGCAGCTTAGGGAGTGGGTCCGAGGGCAATGAGCAGTTCTTC.

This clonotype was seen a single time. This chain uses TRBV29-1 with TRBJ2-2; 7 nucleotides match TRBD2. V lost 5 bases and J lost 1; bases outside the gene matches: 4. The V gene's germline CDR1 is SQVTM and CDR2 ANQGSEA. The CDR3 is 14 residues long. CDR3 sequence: CSVTSGVNTGELFF. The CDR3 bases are TGCAGCGTTACCAGCGGGGTGAACACCGGGGAGCTGTTTTTT.

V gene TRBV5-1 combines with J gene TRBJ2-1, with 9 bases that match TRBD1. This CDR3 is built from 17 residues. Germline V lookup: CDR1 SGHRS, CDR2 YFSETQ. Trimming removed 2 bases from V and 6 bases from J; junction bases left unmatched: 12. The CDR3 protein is CASSLLRQGGPINEQFF. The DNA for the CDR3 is TGCGCCAGCAGCTTACTCCGACAGGGGGGACCCATCAATGAGCAGTTCTTC.